This paragraph reports one T cell receptor (beta chain). Authors' analysis steps: How many nucleated cells were present was estimated from reference gene primer amplification. Some clones are missing from TCRdb's copy, which holds only in-frame ones; the method was immunoSEQ multiplex PCR. The DNA gave D and trimming, while V, J and clone size come from that table. The profile shows about 120,000 clones, 80% to 90% of them singletons. These data are taken from a study of blood T cell repertoires in COVID-19. On the study more broadly: Specimens from acute and convalescent COVID-19 originated in the United States, Italy and Spain. Sources were T cells, B-cell-depleted T cells, or PBMCs; the material itself was cDNA or gDNA.

CDR1 and CDR2 from the germline V gene are SGHTA and FQGNSA. Trimming took 1 base from V and 5 from J, leaving 11 bases between them. This CDR3 has 15 residues. V is TRBV7-2 and J is TRBJ1-4; no clear D. The sequencing sample was made of peripheral blood. This sequence was found in an older man with active or convalescent COVID-19. CDR3 nucleotides: TGTGCCAGCAGCTTAGAGATCCGGGAGAATGAAAAACTGTTTTTT. It yields the protein CASSLEIRENEKLFF. Using reference TRBV7-2 and TRBJ1-4 for the parts outside the CDR3, the full variable domain is GAGVSQSPSNKVTEKGKDVELRCDPISGHTALYWYRQSLGQGLEFLIYFQGNSAPDKSGLPSDRFSAERTGGSVSTLTIQRTQQEDSAVYLCASSLEIRENEKLFFGSGTQLSVL.